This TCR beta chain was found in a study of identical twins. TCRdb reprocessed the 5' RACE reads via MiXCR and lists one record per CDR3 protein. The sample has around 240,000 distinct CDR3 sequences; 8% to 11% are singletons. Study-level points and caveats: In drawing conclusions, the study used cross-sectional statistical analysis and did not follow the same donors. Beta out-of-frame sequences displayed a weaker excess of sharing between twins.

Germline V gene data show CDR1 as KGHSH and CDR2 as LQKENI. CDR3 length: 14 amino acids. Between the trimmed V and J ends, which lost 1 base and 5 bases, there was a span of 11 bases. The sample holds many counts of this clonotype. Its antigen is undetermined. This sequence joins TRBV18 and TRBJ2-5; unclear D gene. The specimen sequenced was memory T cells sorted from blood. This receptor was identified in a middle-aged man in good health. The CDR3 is CASSPRTGRETQYF. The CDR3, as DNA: TGTGCCAGCTCACCACGAACGGGCCGGGAGACCCAGTACTTC.